Following are 17 T cell receptor beta chains from one sample sequenced in a study of T cell clones after liver transplantation. Produced via immunoSEQ multiplex PCR; TCRdb's table is partial and in-frame only. The sample has about 76,000 clones; less than 85% are singletons. The sample was CD4+ T cells from blood, taken at the 22-month timepoint. The receptors shown here come from a human patient who received a liver transplant. Part of the T cells may come from the graft donor.

J is TRBJ2-1 and V is TRBV19, with TRBD2 matching 14 bases. Germline V gene data show CDR1 as LNHDA and CDR2 as SQIVND (reference sequence). The CDR3 runs to 21 residues. V lost 9 bases and J lost 0; bases outside the gene matches: 19. CDR3 nucleotide sequence: TGTGCCAGCAAACCGAATCGAGGACTAGCGGGGGGCAGCAGCTCCTACAATGAGCAGTTCTTC. As protein: CASKPNRGLAGGSSSYNEQFF.

The V call is TRBV25-1, the J call TRBJ2-3; D remains ambiguous. CDR1 and CDR2 from the germline V gene are MGHDK and SYGVNS. The germline V and J ends were trimmed by 3 bases and 1 base, with 17 bases remaining between them. The CDR3 totals 17 residues. The CDR3 sequence: CASSDRSEHLGTDTQYF. The CDR3 DNA sequence: TGTGCCAGCAGTGACCGGAGCGAGCATTTGGGCACAGATACGCAGTATTTT.

The CDR3 spells CASSPGLAVGEQYF. CDR3 sequence (DNA): TGTGCCAGCTCACCGGGACTAGCGGTTGGTGAGCAGTACTTC. V gene TRBV18 combines with J gene TRBJ2-7, with TRBD2 matching 11 bases. From germline, CDR1 is KGHSH and CDR2 LQKENI. This CDR3 comprises 14 residues. The trim removed 3 bases at V and 7 bases at J, leaving 5 bases unmatched.

This clone appeared a few times. This chain links TRBV29-1 with TRBJ2-7; D is unresolved. There are 14 residues in the CDR3. CDR1 and CDR2 from the germline V gene are SQVTM and ANQGSEA. V was cut by 4 bases and J by 6 bases, with 19 bases left in between. The CDR3: CSVGWELPPIEQYF. The CDR3 nucleotides are TGCAGCGTTGGGTGGGAACTCCCCCCAATCGAGCAGTACTTC.

There are a few counts of this clone. J is TRBJ2-5 and V is TRBV5-1; TRBD1 might be the D (7 bases). The CDR3 is 16 amino acids. The V gene's germline CDR1 is SGHRS and CDR2 YFSETQ. The V end lost 4 bases, the J end lost 5 bases, and 21 bases lay between the germline ends. The CDR3: CASSPEPQGGWETQYF. The CDR3 DNA reads TGCGCCAGCAGCCCAGAACCTCAGGGGGGCTGGGAGACCCAGTACTTC.

A few counts support this clone. J is TRBJ1-1 and V is TRBV19, with TRBD1 identical over 9 bases. From germline, CDR1 is LNHDA and CDR2 SQIVND (reference sequence). The CDR3 loop spans 17 amino acids. With V trimmed by 6 bases and J by 0 bases, 11 bases remained unmatched. CDR3 region: CASSGTGFLTVNTEAFF. In DNA, the CDR3 is TGTGCCAGTAGCGGGACAGGGTTTCTGACTGTGAACACTGAAGCTTTCTTT.

The rearrangement joins TRBV25-1 to TRBJ1-1; 10 bases are a match to TRBD1. Germline CDR1 reads MGHDK; CDR2 reads SYGVNS. The CDR3 is 14 residues long. V lost 7 bases, J lost 0 bases, and 2 bases stayed unmatched. CDR3 sequence: CASTGQGVNTEAFF. In DNA form, the CDR3 reads TGTGCCAGCACCGGACAGGGGGTGAACACTGAAGCTTTCTTT.

The chain combines TRBV5-1 with TRBJ1-1, with D uncertain. The CDR3 is 14 amino acids. V dropped 0 bases and J dropped 1 base, with 7 bases sitting between them. CDR1 and CDR2 (germline): SGHRS, YFSETQ. CDR3 protein: CASSLVSQNTEAFF. CDR3 nucleotide sequence: TGCGCCAGCAGCTTGGTATCTCAGAACACTGAAGCTTTCTTT.

This chain links TRBV6-6 with TRBJ1-4; D is ambiguous. V shed 5 bases and J shed 0 bases, with 1 base lying between them. Looked up from germline, CDR1 is MNHNY and CDR2 is SVGAGI (reference sequence). This CDR3 comprises 12 residues. This CDR3 is CASSPTNEKLFF. The CDR3 coding sequence is TGTGCCAGCAGTCCAACTAATGAAAAACTGTTTTTT.

This clone came up once. The chain uses TRBV6-5 and TRBJ2-1; 8 bases are a match to TRBD2. The CDR3 runs 15 residues. CDR1 is MNHEY and CDR2 is SVGAGI in the germline V gene. The junction had 5 bases not matched to a gene; V was cut back by 0 bases and J by 7 bases. The CDR3 coding sequence is TGTGCCAGCAGTTACTCGGATAGCGGGGTAAATGAGCAGTTCTTC. This gives the protein CASSYSDSGVNEQFF.

V and J are TRBV4-1 and TRBJ1-3; possible D gene TRBD1, 6 bases. Germline V lookup: CDR1 MGHRA, CDR2 YSYEKL. The CDR3 is 15 amino acids. V shed 5 bases and J shed 2 bases, with 13 bases lying between them. CDR3 in amino acids: CASSSTGYPGNTIYF. In DNA, the CDR3 is TGCGCCAGCAGCTCCACAGGGTACCCTGGAAACACCATATATTTT.

This clone was seen once. The chain combines TRBV7-6 with TRBJ2-2; 10 nucleotides match TRBD2. The CDR3 covers 17 residues. Germline CDR1 SGHVS, CDR2 FNYEAQ. The junction had 12 bases not matched to a gene; V was cut back by 5 bases and J by 6 bases. The CDR3 reads CASSPRLAGVNSGELFF. As DNA, the CDR3 is TGTGCCAGCAGCCCTAGACTAGCGGGCGTTAATTCCGGGGAGCTGTTTTTT.

This clone was seen more than once but under ten times. The J gene is TRBJ2-6, the V gene TRBV7-9; tentatively, D is TRBD1 (5 bases). CDR3 length: 19 residues. Germline V gene lookup returns CDR1 SEHNR and CDR2 FQNEAQ (reference sequence). V dropped 2 bases and J dropped 0 bases, with 17 bases sitting between them. The CDR3 region is CASSLLMRTGTSGANVLTF. The CDR3 DNA sequence: TGTGCCAGCAGCTTATTGATGCGTACAGGAACCTCTGGGGCCAACGTCCTGACTTTC.

The V gene is TRBV27, the J gene TRBJ2-1, with D tentatively TRBD1 (7 bases). The ends were cut back, 9 bases at V and 1 base at J, with 19 bases in the middle. The CDR3 has 16 amino acids. Germline CDR1 and CDR2: MNHEY and SMNVEV (reference sequence). CDR3 residues: CASFDREARSYNEQFF. The CDR3 DNA is TGTGCCAGTTTTGACAGGGAGGCGAGGTCCTACAATGAGCAGTTCTTC.

This clone was seen a handful of times. V gene TRBV29-1 combines with J gene TRBJ1-2; D gene ambiguous. V was clipped by 4 bases and J by 7 bases, with 7 bases between them. The CDR3 consists of 10 residues. Germline V gene sequence: CDR1 SQVTM, CDR2 ANQGSEA. DNA for the CDR3: TGCAGCGTTGGGGTTCCTGGCTACACCTTC. It encodes CSVGVPGYTF.

The chain uses TRBV5-6 and TRBJ2-7; 7 bases line up with TRBD1. Germline CDR1 reads SGHDT; CDR2 reads YYEEEE. The CDR3 runs to 12 residues. J was trimmed by 5 bases and V by 3 bases; bases with no gene match: 2. The CDR3 DNA is TGTGCCAGCAGCTCGACAGGGAACGAGCAGTACTTC. This codes for CASSSTGNEQYF.

V usage is TRBV5-1 and J usage is TRBJ2-7; 8 bases line up with TRBD1. Trimming cost V 4 bases and J 3 bases; bases outside gene matches: 6. CDR1 and CDR2 from the germline V gene are SGHRS and YFSETQ. This CDR3 is built from 14 residues. The CDR3 here is CASSQRTGNYEQYF. DNA for the CDR3: TGCGCCAGCAGCCAAAGGACAGGGAACTACGAGCAGTACTTC.